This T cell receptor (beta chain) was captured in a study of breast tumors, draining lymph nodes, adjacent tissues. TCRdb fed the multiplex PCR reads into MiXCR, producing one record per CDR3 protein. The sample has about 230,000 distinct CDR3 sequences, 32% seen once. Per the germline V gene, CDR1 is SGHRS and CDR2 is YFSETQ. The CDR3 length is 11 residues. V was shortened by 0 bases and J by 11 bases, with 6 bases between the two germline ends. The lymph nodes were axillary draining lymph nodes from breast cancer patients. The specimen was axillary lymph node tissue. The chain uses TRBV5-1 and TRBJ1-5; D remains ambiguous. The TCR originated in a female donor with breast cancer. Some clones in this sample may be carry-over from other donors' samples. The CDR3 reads CASSLGPAQHF. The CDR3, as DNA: TGCGCCAGCAGCTTGGGGCCGGCCCAGCATTTT.